A single sample is the source of the 24 T cell receptor beta chains below, sequenced in a study of shared T cell receptors in the human thymus. Assay used: immunoSEQ multiplex PCR; TCRdb lists only in-frame clones, some missing. The sample holds 550,000 to 800,000 clones, roughly 88% seen once. The sample was also reused in another study, on human thymus T cells.

The sample taken for sequencing was thymocytes. The receptors here all came from a girl under two years old with a congenital heart defect.

This chain uses TRBV6-5 with TRBJ1-2; a weak D match, TRBD1 (5 bases). CDR1 and CDR2 (germline): MNHEY, SVGAGI. CDR3 length equals 13 residues. Trimming left V 8 bases short and J 5 bases short, with 15 bases between. The CDR3 DNA sequence: TGTGCCAGCGCGGAAAGAAGGGGATATGGCTACACCTTC. Encoded protein: CASAERRGYGYTF.

The CDR3, as DNA: TGTGCCAGCAGCCAGGACAGGGACTCTGGAAACACCATATATTTT. This translates into CASSQDRDSGNTIYF. This rearrangement joins TRBV7-2 to TRBJ1-3; 8 bases map to TRBD1. Germline CDR1 and CDR2: SGHTA and FQGNSA. The CDR3 consists of 15 residues. V trimming: 5 bases; J trimming: 0 bases; junction bases outside the gene matches: 3.

V usage is TRBV19 and J usage is TRBJ1-2, with 7 nucleotides matching TRBD1. V trimming: 7 bases; J trimming: 2 bases; junction bases outside the gene matches: 4. The CDR3 extends over 13 amino acids. Germline CDR1 LNHDA, CDR2 SQIVND (reference sequence). The CDR3 loop is CASTKTGNYGYTF. DNA for the CDR3: TGTGCCAGTACCAAGACAGGGAACTATGGCTACACCTTC.

The V and J genes are TRBV5-1 and TRBJ1-1, with 7 bases identical to TRBD1. Trimming at V came to 0 bases and at J to 10 bases, leaving 12 bases not matched to a gene. This CDR3 has 15 amino acids. Germline-derived CDR1 and CDR2 are SGHRS and YFSETQ. CDR3 DNA sequence: TGCGCCAGCAGCTTGGGGGGTGGACAGCAGGGGGGAGCTTTCTTT. Translation gives CASSLGGGQQGGAFF.

This clone came up a few times. This chain connects TRBV7-9 to TRBJ1-5; D gene ambiguous. This CDR3 spans 14 amino acids. Germline assignment: CDR1 SEHNR and CDR2 FQNEAQ (reference sequence). V lost 5 bases, J lost 4 bases, and 12 bases lay in between. CDR3 in amino acids: CASSPGPSNQPQHF. The CDR3 DNA is TGTGCCAGCAGCCCCGGTCCCTCGAATCAGCCCCAGCATTTT.

This clone is a singleton in its sample. J is TRBJ2-5 and V is TRBV7-8; 9 bases are a match to TRBD2. Germline values: CDR1 SGHVS, CDR2 FQNEAQ. The CDR3 is made up of 17 amino acids. V gave up 5 bases and J gave up 7 bases; unmatched junction bases: 17. The CDR3 DNA reads as TGTGCCAGCAGCCCACTGAGGGGCGGGGGGGCCGTGGGGACCCAGTACTTC. As protein: CASSPLRGGGAVGTQYF.

J is TRBJ2-1 and V is TRBV2, with 9 bases that match TRBD2. CDR1 is SNHLY and CDR2 is FYNNEI in the germline V gene. The CDR3 extends over 17 amino acids. Germline trimming cut 7 bases from V and 4 bases from J; bases unmatched to any gene: 14. CDR3 nucleotides: TGTGCCAGCATCGCACCCCCTAGCGGGGAATCGTACAATGAGCAGTTCTTC. It specifies CASIAPPSGESYNEQFF.

This sequence joins TRBV5-1 and TRBJ2-2; weak D call: TRBD1 (5 bases). From germline, CDR1 is SGHRS and CDR2 YFSETQ. Trimming pared 4 bases from V and 0 bases from J, leaving 19 bases between. The CDR3 consists of 18 residues. The CDR3 loop reads CASSQTPPQGANTGELFF. The DNA of the CDR3 is TGCGCCAGCAGCCAGACACCCCCCCAGGGCGCGAACACCGGGGAGCTGTTTTTT.

This clone occurred a few times. The chain uses TRBV15 and TRBJ2-3; D may be TRBD1 (6 bases). The CDR3 totals 16 residues. The V and J ends lost 5 bases and 6 bases respectively, with 21 bases between them. From germline, CDR1 is LNHNV and CDR2 YYDKDF (reference sequence). CDR3: CATSPQGGPTRDTQYF. CDR3 bases: TGTGCCACCAGCCCCCAAGGGGGACCTACTAGGGATACGCAGTATTTT.

The rearrangement uses TRBV2 and TRBJ1-5; unclear D gene. This CDR3 contains 16 residues. Germline assignment: CDR1 SNHLY and CDR2 FYNNEI. Trimming stripped 6 bases from V and 0 bases from J, with 15 bases between. The CDR3 is CASRGTDQHSNQPQHF. CDR3 nucleotides: TGTGCCAGCAGAGGTACAGACCAACATAGCAATCAGCCCCAGCATTTT.

The chain recombines TRBV9 with TRBJ2-1; D not resolved. The germline gives CDR1 SGDLS, CDR2 YYNGEE. This CDR3 region has 16 residues. V dropped 1 base and J dropped 5 bases, with 16 bases sitting between them. The CDR3, as DNA: TGTGCCAGCAGCGTATGGGTCAGGCCCCTGAACAATGAGCAGTTCTTC. It encodes CASSVWVRPLNNEQFF.

The chain is built from TRBV14 and TRBJ1-3; D not certain. CDR3 size: 16 residues. Germline V lookup: CDR1 SGHDN, CDR2 FVKESK. The ends were cut back, 0 bases at V and 0 bases at J, with 9 bases in the middle. CDR3 coding DNA: TGTGCCAGCAGCCAAGATGAGGGTTACTCTGGAAACACCATATATTTT. Amino acid sequence: CASSQDEGYSGNTIYF.

This clone was detected only once. V usage is TRBV19 and J usage is TRBJ2-7, with a weak D call TRBD2 (6 bases). The CDR3 runs to 13 residues. Trimming shortened V by 3 bases and J by 6 bases, and 12 bases separated the two germline ends. The V gene's germline CDR1 is LNHDA and CDR2 SQIVND (reference sequence). In DNA, the CDR3 is TGTGCCAGTAGTATGGGGCAGGGAGGCGAGCAGTACTTC. It yields the protein CASSMGQGGEQYF.

V usage is TRBV19 and J usage is TRBJ1-2, with TRBD1 identical over 7 bases. The trim removed 5 bases at V and 4 bases at J, leaving 10 bases unmatched. Germline lookup yields CDR1 LNHDA and CDR2 SQIVND (reference sequence). The CDR3 loop spans 15 amino acids. The DNA of the CDR3 is TGTGCCAGTAGTTTGACCGGGACAGTCCGCTATGGCTACACCTTC. Its translation: CASSLTGTVRYGYTF.

Here the CDR3 DNA reads TGCGCCAGCAGCCAAGATCGGGACAGTCCAGAAGTCGACGGCTACACCTTC. Translating it yields CASSQDRDSPEVDGYTF. The V call is TRBV4-3, the J call TRBJ1-2; TRBD1 matches 7 bases. With V trimmed by 0 bases and J by 8 bases, 15 bases remained unmatched. The V gene's germline CDR1 is LGHNA and CDR2 YSLEER. The CDR3 length is 17 residues.

This clone was observed once. The CDR3 is CASSRPLAGKPYNEQFF. CDR3 coding DNA: TGTGCCAGCAGCCGTCCCCTAGCGGGGAAGCCCTACAATGAGCAGTTCTTC. The chain employs TRBV28 and TRBJ2-1; 9 bases agree with TRBD2. The CDR3 spans 17 residues. Germline-derived CDR1 and CDR2 are MDHEN and SYDVKM. Losses at the gene ends were 6 bases for V and 2 bases for J; bases not matched to a gene: 11.

This rearrangement joins TRBV5-6 to TRBJ2-7; 10 bases line up with TRBD2. Germline V gene data show CDR1 as SGHDT and CDR2 as YYEEEE. The CDR3 is 18 residues long. V dropped 1 base and J dropped 2; count of bases not matched to a gene: 12. The CDR3 is CASSLRGSGGRTTYEQYF. CDR3 sequence (DNA): TGTGCCAGCAGCTTGAGGGGTAGCGGGGGGCGTACAACCTACGAGCAGTACTTC.

The V call is TRBV11-2, the J call TRBJ1-2; possible D gene TRBD1, 5 bases. V was clipped by 2 bases and J by 6 bases, with 7 bases between them. Germline CDR1 is SGHAT and CDR2 is FQNNGV. The CDR3 runs 12 residues. The CDR3 here is CASSLWGDGYTF. The DNA of the CDR3 is TGTGCCAGCAGCTTATGGGGGGATGGCTACACCTTC.

V and J are TRBV18 and TRBJ1-4; D call uncertain. V lost 2 bases and J lost 0, with 16 bases in between. The germline V gene encodes CDR1 KGHSH and CDR2 LQKENI. The CDR3 extends over 18 amino acids. The CDR3: CASSPDEMNPATNEKLFF. CDR3 coding DNA: TGTGCCAGCTCACCAGATGAGATGAACCCGGCAACTAATGAAAAACTGTTTTTT.

V gene TRBV20-1 combines with J gene TRBJ1-2; the D is unclear. Germline V CDR1 and CDR2: DFQATT, SNEGSKA (reference sequence). The length of the CDR3 is 11 residues. The V gene lost 6 bases and the J gene lost 8 bases, with 13 bases spanning the gap. CDR3 region: CSAGRGEGYTF. The DNA of the CDR3 is TGCAGTGCCGGTCGGGGAGAGGGCTACACCTTC.

CDR3 region: CASSVIWEPWDTQYF. The CDR3 DNA reads TGTGCCAGCAGCGTAATATGGGAGCCATGGGATACGCAGTATTTT. The gene calls are TRBV9 and TRBJ2-3; weak D call: TRBD2 (5 bases). The CDR3 consists of 15 residues. Trimming removed 1 base at V and 6 bases at J, with 15 bases between. Germline V CDR1 and CDR2: SGDLS, YYNGEE.

The chain recombines TRBV28 with TRBJ1-5; TRBD1 matches 12 bases. In germline, CDR1 is MDHEN, CDR2 SYDVKM. V lost 3 bases and J lost 2; bases outside the gene matches: 14. The CDR3 has 20 amino acids. CDR3: CASSFVSGTGGISGNQPQHF. As DNA, the CDR3 is TGTGCCAGCAGTTTCGTAAGTGGGACAGGGGGCATCAGCGGCAATCAGCCCCAGCATTTT.

This sequence joins TRBV28 and TRBJ2-2; tentatively, D is TRBD1 (6 bases). V was trimmed by 1 base and J by 2 bases, leaving 20 bases between them. There are 19 residues in the CDR3. Germline loops: CDR1 MDHEN, CDR2 SYDVKM. This CDR3 reads CASSLYWGRGPSNTGELFF. The CDR3 DNA sequence: TGTGCCAGCAGTTTATATTGGGGGCGTGGGCCGTCCAACACCGGGGAGCTGTTTTTT. The whole variable domain, filled in from reference TRBV28 and TRBJ2-2, reads DVKVTQSSRYLVKRTGEKVFLECVQDMDHENMFWYRQDPGLGLRLIYFSYDVKMKEKGDIPEGYSVSREKKERFSLILESASTNQTSMYLCASSLYWGRGPSNTGELFFGEGSRLTVL.

The rearrangement uses TRBV5-1 and TRBJ2-7; 8 bases are a match to TRBD1. The CDR3 extends over 13 amino acids. The trim removed 3 bases at V and 5 bases at J, leaving 4 bases unmatched. CDR1 SGHRS and CDR2 YFSETQ come from the germline V gene. CDR3 nucleotide sequence: TGCGCCAGCAGCTGGGGACAGGAGGACGAGCAGTACTTC. This encodes CASSWGQEDEQYF.